Sequencing of this T cell receptor (beta chain) was carried out in a study of shared clonotypes between healthy human individuals. The method was immunoSEQ multiplex PCR; TCRdb's version includes in-frame clones alone and lacks a portion of them. In the table there are under 2.5 million clones, 80% to 95% of which are singletons. The CDR3 has 15 residues. V dropped 2 bases and J dropped 12 bases, with 21 bases sitting between them. Sequencing was done on a sample of naive CD4+ T cells from PBMCs. As to subset: CD45RA+ positively selected. This TCR was recovered from a man aged 18-30 years in good health. Some clones in this sample may be carry-over from other donors' samples. The chain couples TRBV23-1 to TRBJ2-3, with D maybe TRBD1 (6 bases). TRBV23-1 is an open reading frame, and its role is uncertain. The CDR3: CASSQESCGTGCQYF. The CDR3 nucleotides are TGCGCCAGCAGTCAAGAGTCCTGTGGAACAGGGTGTCAGTATTTT.